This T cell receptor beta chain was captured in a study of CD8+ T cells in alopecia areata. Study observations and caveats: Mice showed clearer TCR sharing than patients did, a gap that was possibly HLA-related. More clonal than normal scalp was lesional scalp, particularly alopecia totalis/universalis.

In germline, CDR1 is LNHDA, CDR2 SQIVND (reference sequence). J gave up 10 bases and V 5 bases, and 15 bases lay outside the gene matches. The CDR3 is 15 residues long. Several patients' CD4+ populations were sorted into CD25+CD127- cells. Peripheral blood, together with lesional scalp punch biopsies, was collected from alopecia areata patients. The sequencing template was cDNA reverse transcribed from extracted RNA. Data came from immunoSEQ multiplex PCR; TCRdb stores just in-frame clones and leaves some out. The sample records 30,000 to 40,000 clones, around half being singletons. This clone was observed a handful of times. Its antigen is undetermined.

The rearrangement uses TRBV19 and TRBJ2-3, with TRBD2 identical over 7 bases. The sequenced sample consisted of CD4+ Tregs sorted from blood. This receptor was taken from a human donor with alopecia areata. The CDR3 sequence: CASSGQSRAGRAQYF. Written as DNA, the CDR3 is TGTGCCAGTAGTGGTCAGTCGAGAGCGGGGAGAGCGCAGTATTTT.